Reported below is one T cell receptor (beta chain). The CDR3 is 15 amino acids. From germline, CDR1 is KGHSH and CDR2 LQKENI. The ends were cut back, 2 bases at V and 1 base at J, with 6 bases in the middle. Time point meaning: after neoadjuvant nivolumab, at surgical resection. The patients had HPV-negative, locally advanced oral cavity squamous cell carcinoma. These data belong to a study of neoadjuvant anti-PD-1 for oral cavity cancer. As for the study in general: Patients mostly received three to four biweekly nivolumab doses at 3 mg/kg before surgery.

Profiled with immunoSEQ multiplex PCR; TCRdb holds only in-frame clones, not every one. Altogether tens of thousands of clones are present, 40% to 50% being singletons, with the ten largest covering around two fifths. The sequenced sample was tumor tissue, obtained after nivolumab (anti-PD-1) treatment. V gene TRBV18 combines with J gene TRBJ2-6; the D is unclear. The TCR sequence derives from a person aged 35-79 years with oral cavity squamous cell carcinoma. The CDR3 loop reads CASSPGESGANVLTF. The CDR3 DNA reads TGTGCCAGCTCACCAGGTGAGTCTGGGGCCAACGTCCTGACTTTC.